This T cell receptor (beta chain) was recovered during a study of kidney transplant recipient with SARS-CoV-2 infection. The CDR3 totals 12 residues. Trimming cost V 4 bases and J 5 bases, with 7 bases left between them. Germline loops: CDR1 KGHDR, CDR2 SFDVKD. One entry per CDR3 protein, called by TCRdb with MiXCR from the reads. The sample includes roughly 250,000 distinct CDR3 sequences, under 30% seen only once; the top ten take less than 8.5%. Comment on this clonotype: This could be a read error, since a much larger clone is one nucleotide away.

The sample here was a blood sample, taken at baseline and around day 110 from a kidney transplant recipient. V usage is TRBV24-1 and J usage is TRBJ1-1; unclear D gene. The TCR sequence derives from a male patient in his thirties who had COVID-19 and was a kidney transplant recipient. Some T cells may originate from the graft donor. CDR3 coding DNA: TGTGCCACCAGTGACCGTCGGACTGAAGCTTTCTTT. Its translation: CATSDRRTEAFF.